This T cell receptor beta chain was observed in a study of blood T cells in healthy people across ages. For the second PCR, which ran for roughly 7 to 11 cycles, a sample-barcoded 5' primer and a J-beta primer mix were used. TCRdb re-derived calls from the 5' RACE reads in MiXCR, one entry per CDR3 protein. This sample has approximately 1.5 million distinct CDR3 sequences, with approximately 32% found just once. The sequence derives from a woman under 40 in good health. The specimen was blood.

CDR3 residues: CSASGRDYGYTF. CDR3 nucleotide sequence: TGCAGTGCTAGCGGCAGGGACTATGGCTACACCTTC. This sequence joins TRBV20-1 and TRBJ1-2; tentatively, D is TRBD1 (5 bases). The CDR3 totals 12 residues. V lost 3 bases, J lost 3 bases, and 8 bases lay in between. Looked up from germline, CDR1 is DFQATT and CDR2 is SNEGSKA (reference sequence).